The clone carrying this T cell receptor beta chain occurred a few times. Germline V gene sequence: CDR1 SGHVS, CDR2 FQNEAQ. Trimming cost V 7 bases and J 4 bases, with 13 bases left between them. CDR3 size: 14 residues. The authors' processing: Estimation of nucleated cell counts relied on the amplification of reference gene primers. The table came from immunoSEQ multiplex PCR; TCRdb's copy has only in-frame clones and leaves some out. The D gene and trimming were derived from the DNA, and the V and J assignments and clone size from that table. The sample lists around 300,000 clones, 85% occurring once. The data originate from a study of blood T cell repertoires in COVID-19. Study-level background: The United States, Italy and Spain provided the acute and convalescent COVID-19 samples.

The sample consisted of peripheral blood. This sequence joins TRBV7-8 and TRBJ2-2, with TRBD1 as a possible D gene (6 bases). This receptor was obtained from a human donor in a cohort sampled during active COVID-19. The CDR3 loop reads CASIRDTLTGELFF. In nucleotides, the CDR3 is TGTGCCAGCATCCGGGACACACTCACCGGGGAGCTGTTTTTT.